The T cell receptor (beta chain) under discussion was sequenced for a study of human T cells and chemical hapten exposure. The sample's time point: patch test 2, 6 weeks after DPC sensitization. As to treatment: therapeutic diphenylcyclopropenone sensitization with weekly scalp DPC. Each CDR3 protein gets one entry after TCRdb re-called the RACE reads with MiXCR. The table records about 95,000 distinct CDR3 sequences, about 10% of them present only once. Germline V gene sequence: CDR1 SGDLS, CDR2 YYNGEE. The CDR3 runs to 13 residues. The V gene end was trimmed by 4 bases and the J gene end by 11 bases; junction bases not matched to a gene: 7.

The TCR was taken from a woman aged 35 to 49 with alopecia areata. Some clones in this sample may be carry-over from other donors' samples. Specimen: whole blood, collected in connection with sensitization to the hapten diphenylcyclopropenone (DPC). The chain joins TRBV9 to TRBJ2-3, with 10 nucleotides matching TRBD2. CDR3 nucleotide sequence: TGTGCCAGCAGCTATCCCAGCGGGGGGGTGCAGTATTTT. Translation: CASSYPSGGVQYF. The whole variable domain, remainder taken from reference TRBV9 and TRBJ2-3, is DSGVTQTPKHLITATGQRVTLRCSPRSGDLSVYWYQQSLDQGLQFLIQYYNGEERAKGNILERFSAQQFPDLHSELNLSSLELGDSALYFCASSYPSGGVQYFGPGTRLTVL.